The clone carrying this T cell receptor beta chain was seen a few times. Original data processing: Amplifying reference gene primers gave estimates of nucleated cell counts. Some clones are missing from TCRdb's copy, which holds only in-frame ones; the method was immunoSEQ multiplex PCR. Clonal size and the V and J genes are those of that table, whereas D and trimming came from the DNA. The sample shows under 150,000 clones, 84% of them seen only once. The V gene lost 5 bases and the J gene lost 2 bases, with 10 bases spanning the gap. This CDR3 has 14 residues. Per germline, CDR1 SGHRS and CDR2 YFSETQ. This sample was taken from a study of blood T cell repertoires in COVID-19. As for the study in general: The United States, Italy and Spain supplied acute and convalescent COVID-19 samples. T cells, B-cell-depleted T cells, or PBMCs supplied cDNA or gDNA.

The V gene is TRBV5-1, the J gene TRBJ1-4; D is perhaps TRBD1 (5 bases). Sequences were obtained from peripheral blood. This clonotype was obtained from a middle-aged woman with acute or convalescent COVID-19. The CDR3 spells CASRSGGTNEKLFF. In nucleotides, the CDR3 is TGCGCCAGCAGGTCGGGGGGTACTAATGAAAAACTGTTTTTT.